This entry concerns a single T cell receptor beta chain. This entry belongs to a study of blood T cell repertoires in COVID-19. Study at large: From the United States, Italy and Spain came samples of acute and convalescent COVID-19. In each case, the material was cDNA or gDNA derived from T cells, B-cell-depleted T cells, or PBMCs.

This CDR3 comprises 15 residues. Germline assignment: CDR1 SGHRS and CDR2 YFSETQ. Trimming stripped 0 bases from V and 3 bases from J, with 10 bases between. The authors' processing: For nucleated cells, counts were estimated from reference gene primer amplification. Only in-frame clones appear in the TCRdb table, and some are missing; sequencing was by immunoSEQ multiplex PCR. D and trimming were read from the DNA, whereas the V and J calls and clone size are those reported in that table. The profile shows about 160,000 clones, about 93% of them singletons. The genes are TRBV5-1 and TRBJ1-3; D uncertain. This TCR was sampled from a woman between 50 and 59 years old with acute or convalescent COVID-19. The sample comprised peripheral blood. CDR3 residues: CASSLAAASGNTIYF. The DNA of the CDR3 is TGCGCCAGCAGCTTGGCCGCAGCGAGTGGAAACACCATATATTTT. Full variable domain (outside the CDR3, taken from reference TRBV5-1 and TRBJ1-3): KAGVTQTPRYLIKTRGQQVTLSCSPISGHRSVSWYQQTPGQGLQFLFEYFSETQRNKGNFPGRFSGRQFSNSRSEMNVSTLELGDSALYLCASSLAAASGNTIYFGEGSWLTVV.